These 18 T cell receptor beta chains came from one sample sequenced in a study of T cells in localized non-small cell lung cancer. The data were produced by immunoSEQ multiplex PCR, yet TCRdb's version contains in-frame clones alone and is incomplete. This sample yields more than 100,000 clones, of which around 92% are seen a single time; approximately 1.5% belongs to the top ten. The specimen comprised peripheral blood, sampled before any cancer treatment. The source is a female donor older than 55 with stage I lung adenocarcinoma.

The rearrangement uses TRBV28 and TRBJ1-2; 11 positions agree with TRBD1. This CDR3 is built from 16 residues. CDR1 is MDHEN and CDR2 is SYDVKM in the germline V gene. Germline trimming cut 4 bases from V and 5 bases from J; bases unmatched to any gene: 9. This chain's CDR3 is CASSSRPGQGAYGYTF. The DNA for the CDR3 is TGTGCCAGCAGTTCGCGCCCCGGACAGGGGGCGTATGGCTACACCTTC.

The chain employs TRBV7-9 and TRBJ2-1, with a possible D match to TRBD2 (6 bases). The CDR3 length is 15 residues. V was shortened by 5 bases and J by 5 bases, with 16 bases between the two germline ends. Per germline, CDR1 SEHNR and CDR2 FQNEAQ (reference sequence). In DNA, the CDR3 is TGTGCCAGCAGCGCGTTAGGGACTCTCAACAATGAGCAGTTCTTC. Protein: CASSALGTLNNEQFF.

V gene TRBV7-2 combines with J gene TRBJ2-7; D uncertain. Trimming cost V 1 base and J 6 bases, with 10 bases left between them. CDR1 and CDR2 (germline): SGHTA, FQGNSA. This CDR3 comprises 13 residues. CDR3 DNA sequence: TGTGCCAGCAGCTTAGGTAGTGCGATCGAGCAGTACTTC. Amino acids: CASSLGSAIEQYF.

The CDR3 region has the DNA TGCGCCAGCAGCCAAGACGGGTTCGGCGAGCAGTACTTC. This sequence encodes CASSQDGFGEQYF. The chain couples TRBV4-1 to TRBJ2-7; D remains unclear. Trimming took off 0 bases at V and 6 bases at J, with 9 bases between the two ends. Germline loops: CDR1 MGHRA, CDR2 YSYEKL. The CDR3 is 13 residues long.

This sequence joins TRBV28 and TRBJ1-3; D unclear. CDR3 length equals 14 residues. V lost 3 bases and J lost 4, with 10 bases in between. Looked up from germline, CDR1 is MDHEN and CDR2 is SYDVKM. The CDR3 sequence: CASSFYETGNTIYF. In DNA form, the CDR3 reads TGTGCCAGCAGTTTTTATGAAACCGGAAACACCATATATTTT. Combining the CDR3 with reference TRBV28 and TRBJ1-3 gives the whole variable domain DVKVTQSSRYLVKRTGEKVFLECVQDMDHENMFWYRQDPGLGLRLIYFSYDVKMKEKGDIPEGYSVSREKKERFSLILESASTNQTSMYLCASSFYETGNTIYFGEGSWLTVV.

The chain couples TRBV14 to TRBJ2-1; D call uncertain. Trimming left V 0 bases short and J 9 bases short, with 9 bases between. The CDR3 has 13 amino acids. The germline CDR1 and CDR2 sequences are SGHDN and FVKESK. The CDR3 coding sequence is TGTGCCAGCAGCCAAGATCCCCTCGGTGAGCAGTTCTTC. Its protein product is CASSQDPLGEQFF.

This clone is a singleton in its sample. The chain joins TRBV10-2 to TRBJ2-2; TRBD2 might be the D (5 bases). Between the trimmed V and J ends, which lost 8 bases and 2 bases, there was a span of 12 bases. CDR3 length: 14 amino acids. In germline, CDR1 is WSHSY, CDR2 SAAADI. In DNA form, the CDR3 reads TGCGCCAGCTTCGTTAGCGACAACACCGGGGAGCTGTTTTTT. This codes for CASFVSDNTGELFF.

The genes are TRBV6-6 and TRBJ2-1; D call uncertain. CDR3 size: 14 residues. The germline V gene has CDR1 MNHNY and CDR2 SVGAGI (reference sequence). Trimming removed 0 bases from V and 4 bases from J, with 7 bases in between. CDR3 DNA: TGTGCCAGCAGTTACTCGATCGTTTACAATGAGCAGTTCTTC. It codes for CASSYSIVYNEQFF.

The chain uses TRBV30 and TRBJ1-1; D remains unclear. The germline V gene encodes CDR1 GTSNPN and CDR2 SVGIG (reference sequence). The CDR3 is 13 residues long. Trimming took off 2 bases at V and 0 bases at J, with 7 bases between the two ends. The chain's CDR3 is CAWSPQLNTEAFF. The CDR3, as DNA: TGTGCCTGGAGTCCCCAGCTGAACACTGAAGCTTTCTTT.

This chain connects TRBV2 to TRBJ2-7; 8 bases are shared with TRBD2. Germline trimming cut 5 bases from V and 3 bases from J; bases unmatched to any gene: 6. CDR3 length equals 14 residues. CDR1 and CDR2 (germline): SNHLY, FYNNEI. CDR3 residues: CASSLGRGDYEQYF. The CDR3 region has the DNA TGTGCCAGCAGTTTAGGGCGGGGGGACTACGAGCAGTACTTC.

By frequency in the sample, this clone is medium-sized. The chain recombines TRBV2 with TRBJ1-2; 7 bases agree with TRBD1. Looked up from germline, CDR1 is SNHLY and CDR2 is FYNNEI. The length of the CDR3 is 14 residues. J lost 3 bases, V lost 7 bases, and 8 bases had no gene match. The CDR3 DNA follows: TGTGCCAGCACCCCTCGGACAGGCGACTATGGCTACACCTTC. Residues: CASTPRTGDYGYTF.

The chain couples TRBV9 to TRBJ1-4, with D tentatively TRBD1 (5 bases). The CDR3 has 15 residues. The V gene lost 4 bases and the J gene lost 3 bases, with 13 bases spanning the gap. CDR1 is SGDLS, CDR2 YYNGEE, per germline. The CDR3 loop reads CASSFAGGSNEKLFF. The CDR3 bases are TGTGCCAGCAGCTTTGCGGGGGGATCTAATGAAAAACTGTTTTTT.

The chain is built from TRBV9 and TRBJ2-7; 9 bases are a match to TRBD1. This CDR3 has 14 residues. The V and J ends lost 4 bases and 3 bases, in that order; junction bases with no gene match: 5. Germline CDR1 SGDLS, CDR2 YYNGEE. In DNA form, the CDR3 reads TGTGCCAGCAGCCTCGGGACAGGGTACTACGAGCAGTACTTC. Translating it yields CASSLGTGYYEQYF. The complete variable domain, with remaining parts taken from reference TRBV9 and TRBJ2-7, reads DSGVTQTPKHLITATGQRVTLRCSPRSGDLSVYWYQQSLDQGLQFLIQYYNGEERAKGNILERFSAQQFPDLHSELNLSSLELGDSALYFCASSLGTGYYEQYFGPGTRLTVT.

CDR3 coding DNA: TGTGCCAGCAGCGTTCAGGAACCCCAAGAGACCCAGTACTTC. Residues: CASSVQEPQETQYF. The chain employs TRBV21-1 and TRBJ2-5; the tabulated D call, TRBD1, remains unverified against the DNA. TRBV21-1 is described as a pseudogene. The CDR3 sequence is 14 residues long.

The chain has TRBV10-3 and TRBJ2-1; 7 nucleotides align to TRBD2. The V gene's germline CDR1 is ENHRY and CDR2 SYGVKD. Trimming took 1 base from V and 16 from J; bases not matched to a gene: 10. This CDR3 has 13 amino acids. CDR3 sequence reads: CAISEFSGTGGFF. CDR3 DNA: TGTGCCATCAGTGAGTTCTCCGGGACGGGGGGATTCTTC.

The V and J genes are TRBV6-5 and TRBJ1-2; 9 bases match TRBD1. The CDR3 spans 12 residues. V was clipped by 6 bases and J by 6 bases; unmatched bases: 2. The germline V gene encodes CDR1 MNHEY and CDR2 SVGAGI. Here the CDR3 reads CASRRTGDGYTF. The CDR3 DNA sequence: TGTGCCAGCAGAAGGACAGGGGATGGCTACACCTTC.

The CDR3 bases are TGTGCCAGCAGCCCCCGAGGGGGGCACGTTGGCTACACCTTC. It translates to CASSPRGGHVGYTF. V gene TRBV7-9 combines with J gene TRBJ1-2, with TRBD1 as a possible D gene (6 bases). The germline V gene has CDR1 SEHNR and CDR2 FQNEAQ (reference sequence). This CDR3 has 14 residues. The germline V and J ends were trimmed by 5 bases and 7 bases, with 17 bases remaining between them.

This chain uses TRBV5-1 with TRBJ1-1; no clear D gene. Germline V gene sequence: CDR1 SGHRS, CDR2 YFSETQ. The CDR3 has 14 amino acids. V gave up 1 base and J gave up 6 bases, with 13 bases separating them. The CDR3 here is CASSLNLVGAEAFF. The CDR3 coding sequence is TGCGCCAGCAGCTTGAATTTAGTTGGCGCTGAAGCTTTCTTT. Full variable domain (remainder filled in from reference TRBV5-1 and TRBJ1-1): KAGVTQTPRYLIKTRGQQVTLSCSPISGHRSVSWYQQTPGQGLQFLFEYFSETQRNKGNFPGRFSGRQFSNSRSEMNVSTLELGDSALYLCASSLNLVGAEAFFGQGTRLTVV.